This paragraph covers one TCR beta chain sequence. Its antigen is still unknown. The sample originates from a study of identical twins. Through template switching, a universal primer site was introduced, and the cDNA contained unique molecular identifiers. TCRdb passed the 5' RACE reads through MiXCR, listing each CDR3 protein once. This sample has about 18,000 distinct CDR3 sequences, with roughly 69% found just once. General study results and limits: Invariant MAIT and iNKT cells could partly confound zero-insertion analyses. Excess low generation probability was seen in twin-shared out-of-frame alpha sequences.

The clonotype comes from a young woman in good health. This table probably holds off-target reads from a library built for another chain. Sequenced material: memory (CD45RO+) T cells sorted from blood.

The CDR3 coding sequence is TGTGCCAGCAGCTTGCACAGCAATCAGCCCCAGCATTTT. This translates into CASSLHSNQPQHF. The chain employs TRBV5-6 and TRBJ1-5; unclear D gene. V dropped 1 base and J dropped 1 base, with 3 bases sitting between them. Germline lookup yields CDR1 SGHDT and CDR2 YYEEEE. This CDR3 is 13 amino acids long.